This T cell receptor (beta chain) stems from a study of cytomegalovirus exposure and HLA in healthy donors (dated by TCRdb to 2015 to 2018). Notes on the research overall: An earlier analysis of approximately 640 of the donors reported approximately 300 Gb of sequence data and some 120 million unique TCR beta sequences from 190 million or so T cells. An early release that covered about 600 HLA-typed donors contained 250 to 350 gigabases of sequencing data and 80 million or so unique TCR sequences. Among the roughly 400 genotyped donors, approximately 82% belonged to the genetic ancestry cluster associated with self-reported Caucasian donors. The study was designed to test whether signatures of past pathogen exposure could be identified by cataloging public T cell receptors. The T cell repertoires of 666 subjects were profiled by immunosequencing and related to cytomegalovirus serostatus. A separate validation cohort of some 130 different subjects was used in addition to the roughly 670-subject first cohort. To predict cytomegalovirus infection status, the study brought together high-throughput TCR immunosequencing, statistical association of individual TCRs with disease status, and machine learning. In a later analysis, previously published TCR beta repertoires from fewer than 750 donors were re-analyzed and high-resolution HLA genotyping was added so that TCR occurrence patterns could be studied. Rather than drawing on any new phenotypic data, the later analysis identified candidate immune exposures from TCR beta sequences and the way those sequences occurred across donors. To decide whether each TCR beta V gene segment behaved as functional or pseudogenic, an earlier analysis of fewer than 750 of the donors relied on high-throughput TCR beta sequencing. Donor age, sex, ethnicity and CMV serostatus were compiled together with the repertoire data. A later genetic analysis used genome-wide SNP genotypes for about 55% of the 666 donors, treating that subset as a discovery cohort. All discovery cohort repertoires had been generated using a single sequencing platform. HLA typing included class I and class II loci at four-digit resolution. Typing coverage varied by locus: about 629-630 donors for A, B, C, DRB1 and DQB1; under 550 for DQA1; around 610 for DPA1; about 450 for DPB1. Roughly five DR-DQ haplotypes were handled as single units for association and clustering because linkage in the cohort was strong. On average, about 240,000 unique TCR beta nucleotide sequences were sequenced per donor among several hundred genotyped donors of the cohort, with roughly a sixth of those sequences being non-productive. The full study reports these points: When HLA alleles, especially DR and DQ, strongly co-occurred, attributing TCR associations to individual alleles was difficult. At a false discovery rate of 0.05, a later analysis linked 15,000 to 20,000 TCR beta sequences to specific HLA alleles. A total of fewer than 200 TCR beta chains were listed by the study as associated with cytomegalovirus. Most CMV-associated TCR beta chains appeared to be HLA-restricted in a later analysis, and the HLA associations seemed to be driven largely by CMV exposure. The presence/absence analyses assumed that sequencing depth was roughly uniform across donors, and that assumption may not be true. Immune exposure information for the cohort was limited to CMV serostatus. Because counts were too low, 15 or so rarely observed V segments, including chromosome 9 orphons, were excluded from the earlier analysis of around 640 of the donors. A later analysis reported that several top co-occurrence clusters appeared linked to parvovirus B19, influenza, CMV and Epstein-Barr virus. Most TCR sequences were observed very rarely across donors, whereas some public TCRs were present in many individuals. Correlated functional status among segregating V segments might be attributable to linkage disequilibrium, but an unknown experimental factor could not be ruled out. A later analysis found that TCR association rates varied across HLA loci, with DRB1 alleles showing the most associated TCRs and HLA-C alleles the fewest. In an earlier analysis of 450 to 750 of the donors, most TCR beta V segments appeared in productive rearrangements about 90% or about 30% of the time, broadly matching IMGT annotations. A later genetic analysis reported fewer N-insertions in productive TCRs among donors in an Asian-associated ancestry cluster than the roughly 620-donor mean. The sequencing pipeline was judged likely to have produced a cluster of highly shared sequence variants as a technical artifact. The authors suggested that the approach could potentially be extended to other disease states and immunological phenotypes. In both the original and validation cohorts, the classifier was reported to diagnose cytomegalovirus status with high specificity and sensitivity. A further reported finding was that TCR beta sequences accurately predicted the HLA-A and HLA-B alleles for most subjects in the first cohort. In this cohort, only TCR beta chains were sequenced, and detectable features were limited by the absence of alpha or paired-chain data. A later analysis found that HLA-associated TCR beta chains were more clonally expanded and had lower generation probabilities than equally common non-associated chains. Because the 87-base-pair reads could not distinguish some IMGT-functional V segments, including TRBV6-2 and TRBV6-3, those segments were excluded. A few of the identified cytomegalovirus-associated TCR beta chains were confirmed in vitro to be specific for cytomegalovirus antigens. Because HLA typing was unavailable for some donors at each locus, only the typed subset was used in association tests. V-gene and J-gene trimming of TCR beta chains was associated with a missense DCLRE1C variant in a later genetic analysis, and the association was replicated in an independent cohort.

Concerning this clone: The antigen it recognizes is unknown. Per-nucleotide qualities are absent, and no much larger clonotype sits a single base away.

Receptor amplification or capture employed the immunoSEQ multiplex PCR assay. For the multiplex PCR, a mixture combining 60 forward primers for TCR Vbeta segments and 13 reverse primers for TCR Jbeta segments was used. A multiplex PCR assay on genomic DNA amplified the CDR3 region of rearranged TCR beta genes. On the Illumina HiSeq System, the amplified TCR beta libraries were sequenced as 87-base-pair reads. Concerning the study's data processing: In a later analysis, tens of millions of unique TCR beta chains were counted across the roughly 700 repertoires, and roughly 11 million of these chains were shared by at least two donors. A nearest-neighbor algorithm error-corrected the raw reads and collapsed the reads into unique sequences, merging closely related sequences to remove PCR and sequencing errors. To assign V, D and J gene segments, CDR3 sequences were aligned to IMGT reference sequences. For a sequence to be retained, a match of at least six nucleotides to both a V gene segment and a J gene segment was required. A rearrangement was called productive if the CDR3 had no stop codons and remained in frame with V and J, and every other rearrangement was called non-productive. CDR3 was defined by IMGT convention, running from the second conserved V-encoded cysteine to the conserved J-encoded phenylalanine. The earlier analysis of 500 to 650 of the donors excluded any sequence lacking an unambiguous match to a single V gene segment. An earlier analysis of several hundred of the donors called V segments functional above 56.7% productive rearrangements and segregating when the between-donor standard deviation exceeded 5%. A statistical classification framework was developed to diagnose cytomegalovirus status using the catalog of TCR beta chain sequences. V and J gene assignment, in a later analysis, came from comparing TCR nucleotide sequences with IMGT/GENE-DB human TR gene sequences. Using the TCRdist pipeline, a later analysis assigned CDR3 sequences along with most-parsimonious VDJ recombination scenarios. In a later analysis, every TCR beta chain was defined by the combination of its CDR3 amino acid sequence and its V-gene family, and reads without a unique V-gene family were dropped. As a way to deal with suspected cross-contamination and a sequencing artifact, a later analysis dropped hundreds of nucleotide sequences that were highly shared and had low generation probability. A later analysis calculated a clonal expansion index for each public chain from normalized within-repertoire ranks of inferred template counts. A later analysis computed generation probabilities with a VDJ recombination model fitted to out-of-frame rearrangements, and checked the results against IGoR. A later analysis scored TCR-TCR, TCR-HLA and TCR-CMV co-occurrence with hypergeometric tests, applying a repertoire-size bias correction to TCR pairs. In a later analysis, false discovery rates were estimated by permuting HLA or CMV assignments 20 times. In a later analysis, co-occurring TCRs were grouped with DBSCAN, and TCRdist sequence similarity was added when clustering was performed within HLA-allele-positive subsets. For co-occurrence clustering, repertoires with fewer than 30,000 or more than 120,000 public chains were excluded, along with several repertoires with anomalous nucleotide sharing. What TCRdb holds here is the immuneACCESS table cut down to in-frame rearrangements. Part of the clones is not present; checked against another copy, under half of the missing clones reflect an unresolved V gene, and the others are unexplained. That table is the source of V, J and clone size, and D and trimming were worked out from the DNA. Counted in this sample were approximately 120,000 clones; around 80% of them appeared once. About 1.8% of the sample comes from the top ten.

A distance of 15 bases separates the germline ends of V and J, which lose 1 base and 0 bases respectively. The CDR1 and CDR2 encoded by the germline V gene are SGHRS and YFSETQ. The CDR3 contains 17 residues, cysteine and phenylalanine counted. Solely the CDR3 DNA is kept, with 51 bases framed from the first base. The cohort was made up of 650 to 700 healthy bone marrow donors. At the time of sampling, every cohort member was nominally healthy, though immune exposures that went unrecorded were likely present. The donor was CMV seronegative and was included in the group of several hundred seronegative cohort members. A peripheral blood sample was provided by each donor, and peripheral blood mononuclear cells were used for TCR beta sequencing. Genomic DNA was extracted from the blood cell samples with the Qiagen DNeasy Blood Extraction Kit.

The chain joins TRBV5-1 to TRBJ2-3; a tentative D match to TRBD1 spans 6 bases. The material sequenced was PBMCs. The source of this sequence is a man in his forties or fifties in good health and CMV-seronegative. The sequenced DNA: TGCGCCAGCAGCTTGATCCGGGACACATCTAGCACAGATACGCAGTATTTT. The translation is CASSLIRDTSSTDTQYF.